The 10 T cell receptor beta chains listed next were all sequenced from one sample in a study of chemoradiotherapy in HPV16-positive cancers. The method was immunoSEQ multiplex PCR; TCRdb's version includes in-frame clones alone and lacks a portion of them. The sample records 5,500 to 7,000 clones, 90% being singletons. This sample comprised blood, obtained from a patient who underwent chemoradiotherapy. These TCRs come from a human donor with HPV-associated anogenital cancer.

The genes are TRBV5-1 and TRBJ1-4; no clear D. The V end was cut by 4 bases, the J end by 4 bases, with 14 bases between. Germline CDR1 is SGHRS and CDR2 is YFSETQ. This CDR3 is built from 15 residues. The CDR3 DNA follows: TGCGCCAGCAGCCCCGGCGGTTGGGGTAATGAAAAACTGTTTTTT. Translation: CASSPGGWGNEKLFF.

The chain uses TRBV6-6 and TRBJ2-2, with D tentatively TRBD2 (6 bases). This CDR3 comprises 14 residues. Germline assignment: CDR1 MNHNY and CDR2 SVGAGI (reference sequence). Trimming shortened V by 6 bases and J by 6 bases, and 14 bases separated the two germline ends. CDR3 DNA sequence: TGTGCCAGCAGCCCCGGGAGATGGGCCGGGGAGCTGTTTTTT. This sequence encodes CASSPGRWAGELFF.

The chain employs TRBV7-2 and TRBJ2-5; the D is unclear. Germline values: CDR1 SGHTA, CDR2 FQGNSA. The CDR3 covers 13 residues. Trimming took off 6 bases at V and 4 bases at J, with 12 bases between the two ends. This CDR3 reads CASSLFDRETQYF. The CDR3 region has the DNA TGTGCCAGCAGTTTGTTCGACCGAGAGACCCAGTACTTC.

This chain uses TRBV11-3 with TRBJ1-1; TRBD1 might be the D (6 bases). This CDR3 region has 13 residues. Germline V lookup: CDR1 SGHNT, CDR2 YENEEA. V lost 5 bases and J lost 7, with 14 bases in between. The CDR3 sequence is CASSPGTSSEAFF. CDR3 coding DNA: TGTGCCAGCAGCCCCGGGACAAGCAGTGAAGCTTTCTTT.

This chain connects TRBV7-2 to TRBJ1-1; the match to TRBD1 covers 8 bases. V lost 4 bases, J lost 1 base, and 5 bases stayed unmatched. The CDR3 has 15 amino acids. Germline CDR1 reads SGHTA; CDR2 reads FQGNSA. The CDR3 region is CASSSQGAANTEAFF. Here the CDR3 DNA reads TGTGCCAGCAGCTCGCAGGGGGCGGCGAACACTGAAGCTTTCTTT.

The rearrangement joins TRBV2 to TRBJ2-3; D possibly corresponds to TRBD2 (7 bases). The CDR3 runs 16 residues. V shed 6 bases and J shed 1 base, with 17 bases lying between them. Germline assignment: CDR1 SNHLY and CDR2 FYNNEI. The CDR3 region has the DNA TGTGCCAGCAGATTAACCGGGGGGCCCGGCACAGATACGCAGTATTTT. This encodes CASRLTGGPGTDTQYF.

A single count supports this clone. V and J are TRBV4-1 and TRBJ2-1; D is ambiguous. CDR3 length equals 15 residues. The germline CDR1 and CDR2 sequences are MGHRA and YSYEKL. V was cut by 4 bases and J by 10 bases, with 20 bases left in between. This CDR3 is CASSLDRASRKEQFF. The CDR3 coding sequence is TGCGCCAGCAGCCTCGACCGGGCGTCCCGCAAGGAGCAGTTCTTC.

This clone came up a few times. DNA for the CDR3: TGTGCCAGCAGGGTCACTACGACCGGGGAGCTGTTTTTT. Encoded protein: CASRVTTTGELFF. The rearrangement uses TRBV2 and TRBJ2-2, with D unresolved. CDR1 is SNHLY and CDR2 is FYNNEI in the germline V gene. V lost 6 bases, J lost 5 bases, and 10 bases lay in between. The CDR3 length is 13 residues.

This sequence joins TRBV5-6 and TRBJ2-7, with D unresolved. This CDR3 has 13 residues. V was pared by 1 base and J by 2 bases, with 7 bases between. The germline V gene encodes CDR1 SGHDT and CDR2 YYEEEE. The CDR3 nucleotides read TGTGCCAGCAGCTTGACACAAACCTACGAGCAGTACTTC. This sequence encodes CASSLTQTYEQYF.

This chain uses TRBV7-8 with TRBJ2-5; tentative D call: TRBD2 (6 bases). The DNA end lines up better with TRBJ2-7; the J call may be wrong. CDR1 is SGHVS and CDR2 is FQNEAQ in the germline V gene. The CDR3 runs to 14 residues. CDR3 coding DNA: TGTGCCAGCAGCTTAGGACTAGACCGCCACGAGCAGTACTTC. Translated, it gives CASSLGLDRHEQYF.